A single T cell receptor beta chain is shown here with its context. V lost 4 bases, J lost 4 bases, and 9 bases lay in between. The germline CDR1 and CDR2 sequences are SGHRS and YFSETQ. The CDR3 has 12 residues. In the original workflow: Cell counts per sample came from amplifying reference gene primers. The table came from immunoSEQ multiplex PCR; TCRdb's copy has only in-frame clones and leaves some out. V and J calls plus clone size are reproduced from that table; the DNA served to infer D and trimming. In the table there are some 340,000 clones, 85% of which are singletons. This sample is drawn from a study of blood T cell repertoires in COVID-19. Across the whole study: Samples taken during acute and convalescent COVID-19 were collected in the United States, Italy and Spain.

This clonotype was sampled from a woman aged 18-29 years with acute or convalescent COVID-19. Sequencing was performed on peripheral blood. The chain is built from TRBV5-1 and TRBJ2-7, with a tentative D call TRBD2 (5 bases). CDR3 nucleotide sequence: TGCGCCAGCAGCCCCGGGGTTTACGAGCAGTACTTC. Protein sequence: CASSPGVYEQYF.